This record covers a single T cell receptor (beta chain). Its antigen is still unknown. Mismatch repair deficiency was confirmed in all patients, by PCR or immunohistochemistry. TCR sequencing covered three patients who responded to pembrolizumab. This specimen belongs to a study of PD-1 blockade in mismatch repair-deficient tumors. Study-level points and caveats: After pembrolizumab, tumor-resident clones rose rapidly, then generally contracted before radiologic responses.

V shed 5 bases and J shed 2 bases, with 22 bases lying between them. The CDR3 sequence is 17 residues long. CDR1 is MDHEN, CDR2 SYDVKM, per germline. Produced via immunoSEQ multiplex PCR; TCRdb's table is partial and in-frame only. The sample contains 130,000 or so clones, 70% to 90% of which appear only once. This rearrangement joins TRBV28 to TRBJ2-7; unclear D gene. This clonotype was sampled from an adult with mismatch repair-deficient cancer. The sample here was peripheral blood, taken 44 weeks after starting pembrolizumab. This CDR3 is CASSLLILGISPYEQYF. The CDR3 nucleotides read TGTGCCAGCAGTCTACTGATATTAGGGATCAGCCCCTACGAGCAGTACTTC.